The present T cell receptor (beta chain) was sequenced within a study of shared clonotypes between healthy human individuals. Deep was the level at which the assay was run. Assay used: immunoSEQ multiplex PCR; TCRdb lists only in-frame clones, some missing. Here the sample spans hundreds of thousands of clones, around 80% being singletons. There are 11 residues in the CDR3. CDR1 and CDR2 from the germline V gene are GTSNPN and SVGIG (reference sequence). In regard to this clone: A far larger clone is just one base off, so this is likely a read error.

The V gene is TRBV30, the J gene TRBJ2-2, with D tentatively TRBD1 (6 bases). Sequences were obtained from PBMCs. This receptor was taken from a woman in her thirties or forties in good health. Some clones in this sample may be carry-over from other donors' samples. This CDR3 reads CATGNTGEPFF. The CDR3 nucleotides read TGTGCCACAGGGAACACCGGGGAGCCGTTTTTT.